Sequencing of this TCR beta chain was carried out in a study of blood T cell repertoires in COVID-19 (dated by TCRdb to the early 2020s). The study in broad terms: The collaborator samples originated in the United States, Italy and Spain and spanned the acute and convalescent phases of COVID-19. The repertoires were released in a freely available public database intended as a resource for research on the immune response to SARS-CoV-2. Nearly every sample came with metadata listing a de-identified subject ID, COVID-19 status, age in years and sex. The prospective study material was composed of cDNA or gDNA derived from T cells, B-cell-depleted T cells, or PBMCs. HLA class I and class II types, where available, came from metadata supplied by the sample provider rather than from assay-based typing. Subjects who had been exposed to COVID-19, were actively infected with it, or had recovered from it provided the deeply sampled blood TCRbeta repertoires that made up the dataset. The samples were drawn from two sources: the first 160 participants of the ongoing ImmuneRACE study, and fewer than 1,500 subjects contributed by 6 global collaborators.

General study outcomes and caveats: The quantity of clinical and demographic metadata differed by source and by participant and was supplied without curation.

Spanning cysteine to phenylalanine, the CDR3 consists of 14 amino acids. Left in the record is the CDR3 DNA by itself, 42 bases read in frame from the first base. The germline V gene encodes CDR1 GTSNPN and CDR2 SVGIG (reference sequence). The junction shows trimming of 5 bases on V and 9 bases on J, plus 17 bases between the germline ends. Concerning this clone: What antigen it recognizes has not been identified. No clone much larger than this one lies a single base away; base qualities are absent.

Collaborating institutions collected whole blood in K2EDTA tubes following their own protocols. Collaborator samples were shipped for TCRbeta analysis as frozen whole blood, isolated PBMCs, or DNA extracted from either sample type. TCRbeta CDR3 regions were amplified from genomic DNA using the immunoSEQ Assay, a bias-controlled multiplex PCR. In the paper's pipeline: Nucleated cell counts per sample were estimated from amplification of reference gene primers within the assay. Sequence reads were collapsed and filtered to measure the absolute abundance of every unique TCRbeta CDR3 rearrangement. For each sample, productive Simpson clonality was calculated as the square root of Simpson's diversity index across productive rearrangements. In TCRdb, the immuneACCESS table is reduced to in-frame sequences with V and J assigned. These tables do not hold every clone; where another copy was compared, an unresolved V gene accounts for under half, and the others remain unexplained. D and trimming were read from the DNA, whereas the V and J calls and clone size are those reported in that table. This sample is represented by about 75,000 clones; roughly 87% of them were singletons. The top ten hold 5% to 8% of the sample.

Source material: peripheral blood. The clonotype originates from a woman aged 45-65 years with acute or convalescent COVID-19. The rearranged chain carries TRBV30 and TRBJ1-6, and the D gene may be TRBD1, 5 bases matching. The DNA sequence reads TGTGCCTGGGGCTTAAGGGGCTTAGGTTCACCCCTCCACTTT. Its amino acids are CAWGLRGLGSPLHF.